The T cell receptor beta chain described here comes from a study of blood T cell dynamics during melanoma immunotherapy (dated by TCRdb to 2018 to 2020). For context, the study as a whole: Patients had metastatic melanoma and received first-line pembrolizumab or nivolumab plus ipilimumab as standard of care in the United Kingdom. To find early correlates of response, peripheral T cell receptor repertoires were profiled in metastatic melanoma patients before and after one cycle of checkpoint inhibitor therapy. Consecutive patients formed a training cohort, and a further independent group of patients from the same centre was pooled into an external validation set. Results the study describes overall, beyond this receptor: Whether the T cell clones behind the repertoire changes were melanoma-specific or instead reflected general immune activation was something the study could not determine. Patients who later achieved disease control showed a bifurcated PBMC repertoire reorganization at W3, with increased clonality or increased diversity, unlike progressors. The relatively small sample size was acknowledged as something that could potentially limit how far the results can be generalized.

From the cysteine up to the phenylalanine, the CDR3 has a length of 18 residues. CDR3 DNA is the only sequence kept; it has 54 bases, read in frame from the first base. CDR1 is given as MGHRA and CDR2 as YSYEKL, both from the germline V gene. The V end gives up 0 bases and the J end 4 bases, leaving 13 bases in the junction not matched to a gene. About this clone: No cognate antigen has been identified for it. No much larger clone is present one base from it, and per-base qualities are unavailable.

The time point tag for this specimen amounts to: week 3, after first cycle of checkpoint inhibitor. Blood samples were taken at two points: before treatment (T0) and at week 3 (W3), which came after the first cycle of checkpoint blockade. Except for a couple of patients with rapid clinical progression, response was assessed 12 weeks after the first infusion by RECIST 1.1; disease control meant complete response, partial response or stable disease. Patients with prior systemic cancer treatment, concomitant immunosuppressant therapy or synchronous other active malignancies were excluded. Both bulk PBMC and plasma cell-free DNA were sequenced for TCR beta so that circulating cells and T cell turnover could be tracked. Lymphoprep and SepMate tubes were used to isolate PBMC from blood, and red cell lysis was then performed. QIAamp DNA Blood Mini kits were used to extract DNA from PBMC and from sorted T cell subsets.

A fixed 350 ng of DNA was loaded for every bulk PBMC sample. TCR beta CDR3 sequences were amplified from genomic DNA using the immunoSEQ TCRb Assay kit according to manufacturer instructions. The KAPA Library Quantification Kit for Illumina platforms was used to quantify the pooled libraries by qPCR. Pooled libraries were clustered at about 0.55-1.1 pM and sequenced on an Illumina NextSeq 500. As for how the authors treated the data: TCR data were analyzed using immunoSEQ ANALYZER and the R LymphoSeq package. A rearrangement efficiency score was calculated as productive divided by the sum of productive and non-productive CDR3 sequences. Clonality was measured with the Gini coefficient and diversity with the Renyi index at alpha=1, compared pairwise between timepoints within each patient. Clonal relatedness, based on an edit distance of 3, and repertoire similarity, based on the Bhattacharyya coefficient, were both computed in LymphoSeq. To classify response, a linear discriminant analysis based on week-3 changes in clonality and diversity was built using the R MASS and caret packages. Not all clones reach the TCRdb copy of this immuneACCESS table, which keeps in-frame sequences only. Checked studies attribute under half of the gap to unresolved V genes and leave the rest unexplained. V, J and clone size reflect that table, while D and trimming were determined from the DNA. Recorded for this sample are more than 13,000 clones; more than 85% of them occurred a single time. Roughly 0.92% of the sample comes from the top ten.

This receptor was identified in a human donor with melanoma. The chain is made from TRBV4-1 and TRBJ2-3, with TRBD2 matching 7 junction bases. Source: blood, taken from a patient treated with checkpoint blockade. The CDR3 amino acid sequence is: CASSQDYGTIAKADTQYF. The DNA reads as follows: TGCGCCAGCAGCCAAGATTATGGGACTATAGCTAAAGCAGATACGCAGTATTTT.